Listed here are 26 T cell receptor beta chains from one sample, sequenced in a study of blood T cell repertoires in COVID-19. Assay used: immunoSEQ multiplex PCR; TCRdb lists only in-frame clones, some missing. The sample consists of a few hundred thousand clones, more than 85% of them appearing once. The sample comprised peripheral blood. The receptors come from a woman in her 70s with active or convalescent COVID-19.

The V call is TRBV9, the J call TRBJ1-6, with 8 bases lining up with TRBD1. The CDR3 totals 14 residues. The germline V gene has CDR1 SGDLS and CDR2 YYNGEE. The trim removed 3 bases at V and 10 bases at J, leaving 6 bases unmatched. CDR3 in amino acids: CASSATGGGSPLHF. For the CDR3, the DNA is TGTGCCAGCAGCGCCACAGGGGGAGGGTCACCCCTCCACTTT.

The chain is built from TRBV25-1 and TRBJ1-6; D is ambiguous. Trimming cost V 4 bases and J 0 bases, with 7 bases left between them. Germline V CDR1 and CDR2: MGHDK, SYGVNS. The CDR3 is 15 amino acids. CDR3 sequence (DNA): TGTGCCAGCAGTGGGGCGACCTCCTATAATTCACCCCTCCACTTT. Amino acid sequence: CASSGATSYNSPLHF.

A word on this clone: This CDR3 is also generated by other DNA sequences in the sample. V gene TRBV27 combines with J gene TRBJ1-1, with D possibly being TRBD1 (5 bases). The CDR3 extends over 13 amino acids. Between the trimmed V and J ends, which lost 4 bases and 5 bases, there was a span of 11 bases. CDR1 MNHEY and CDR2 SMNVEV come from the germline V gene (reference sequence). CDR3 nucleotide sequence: TGTGCCAGCAGTTCCCCCCAGGGTACTGAAGCTTTCTTT. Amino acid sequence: CASSSPQGTEAFF.

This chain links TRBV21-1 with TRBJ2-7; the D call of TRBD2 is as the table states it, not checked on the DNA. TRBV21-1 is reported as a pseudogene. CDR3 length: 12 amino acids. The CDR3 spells CATSGGTYEQYF. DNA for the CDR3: TGTGCCACCTCGGGGGGGACCTACGAGCAGTACTTC.

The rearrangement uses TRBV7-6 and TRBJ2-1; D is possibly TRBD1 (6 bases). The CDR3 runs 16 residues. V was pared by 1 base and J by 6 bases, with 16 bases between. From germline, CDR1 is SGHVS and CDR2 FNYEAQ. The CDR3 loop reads CASSLGGPGFVNEQFF. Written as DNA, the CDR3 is TGTGCCAGCAGCTTAGGGGGGCCGGGTTTCGTCAATGAGCAGTTCTTC.

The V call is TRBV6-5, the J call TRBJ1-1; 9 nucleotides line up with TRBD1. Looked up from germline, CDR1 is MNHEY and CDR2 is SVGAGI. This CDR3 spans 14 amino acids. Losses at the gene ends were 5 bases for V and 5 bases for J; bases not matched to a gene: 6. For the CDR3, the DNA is TGTGCCAGCAGTACCCAGACAGGGGGGACTGAAGCTTTCTTT. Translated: CASSTQTGGTEAFF.

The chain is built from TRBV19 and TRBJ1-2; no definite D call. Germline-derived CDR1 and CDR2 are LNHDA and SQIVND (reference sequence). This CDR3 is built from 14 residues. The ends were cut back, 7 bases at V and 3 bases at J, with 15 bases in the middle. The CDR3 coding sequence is TGTGCCAGTACCCCATACCACGGGGACTATGGCTACACCTTC. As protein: CASTPYHGDYGYTF.

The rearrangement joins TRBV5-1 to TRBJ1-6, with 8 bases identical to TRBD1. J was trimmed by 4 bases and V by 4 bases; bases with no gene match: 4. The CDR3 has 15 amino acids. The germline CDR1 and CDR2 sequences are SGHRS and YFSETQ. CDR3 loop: CASSLDRAYNSPLHF. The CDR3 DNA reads TGCGCCAGCAGCCTGGACAGGGCGTATAATTCACCCCTCCACTTT.

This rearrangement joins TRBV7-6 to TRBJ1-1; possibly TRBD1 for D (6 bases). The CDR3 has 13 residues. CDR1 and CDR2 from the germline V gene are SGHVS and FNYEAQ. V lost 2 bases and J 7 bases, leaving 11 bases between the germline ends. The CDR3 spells CASSLNRAREAFF. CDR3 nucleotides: TGTGCCAGCAGCTTAAACAGGGCTCGTGAAGCTTTCTTT.

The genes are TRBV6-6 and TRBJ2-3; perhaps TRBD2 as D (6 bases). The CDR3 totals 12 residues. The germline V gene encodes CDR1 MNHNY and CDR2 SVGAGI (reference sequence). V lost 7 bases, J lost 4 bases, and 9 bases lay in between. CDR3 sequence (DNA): TGTGCCAGCACCCAGCGGGCAGATACGCAGTATTTT. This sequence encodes CASTQRADTQYF.

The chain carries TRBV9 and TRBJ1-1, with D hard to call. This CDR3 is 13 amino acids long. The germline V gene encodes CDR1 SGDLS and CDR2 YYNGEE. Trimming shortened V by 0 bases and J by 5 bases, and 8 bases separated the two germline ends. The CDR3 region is CASSVEMRTEAFF. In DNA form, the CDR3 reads TGTGCCAGCAGCGTAGAAATGAGAACTGAAGCTTTCTTT.

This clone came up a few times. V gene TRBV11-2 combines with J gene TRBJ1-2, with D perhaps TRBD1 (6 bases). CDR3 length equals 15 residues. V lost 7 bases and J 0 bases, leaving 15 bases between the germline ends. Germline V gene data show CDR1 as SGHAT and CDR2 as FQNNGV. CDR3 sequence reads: CASTVQGWTNYGYTF. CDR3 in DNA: TGTGCCAGCACCGTACAGGGCTGGACTAACTATGGCTACACCTTC. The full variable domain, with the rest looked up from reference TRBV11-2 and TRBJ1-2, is EAGVAQSPRYKIIEKRQSVAFWCNPISGHATLYWYQQILGQGPKLLIQFQNNGVVDDSQLPKDRFSAERLKGVDSTLKIQPAKLEDSAVYLCASTVQGWTNYGYTFGSGTRLTVV.

This CDR3 reads CASIPPGEAFF. In DNA form, the CDR3 reads TGTGCCAGCATCCCACCGGGTGAAGCTTTCTTT. This chain connects TRBV21-1 to TRBJ1-1. TRBV21-1 is assigned pseudogene status. The CDR3 loop spans 11 amino acids.

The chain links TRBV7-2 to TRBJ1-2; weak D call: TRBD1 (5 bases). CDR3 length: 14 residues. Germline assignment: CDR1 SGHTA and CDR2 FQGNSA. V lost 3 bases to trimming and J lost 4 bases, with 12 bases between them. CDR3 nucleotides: TGTGCCAGCAGCTTGGGGCGACGGATCTATGGCTACACCTTC. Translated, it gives CASSLGRRIYGYTF.

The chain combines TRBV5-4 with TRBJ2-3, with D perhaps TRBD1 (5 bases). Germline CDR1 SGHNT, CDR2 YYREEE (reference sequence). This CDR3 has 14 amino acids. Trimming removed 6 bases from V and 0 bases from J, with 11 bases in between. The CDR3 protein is CASTPTASTDTQYF. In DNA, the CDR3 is TGTGCCAGCACCCCGACAGCCAGCACAGATACGCAGTATTTT.

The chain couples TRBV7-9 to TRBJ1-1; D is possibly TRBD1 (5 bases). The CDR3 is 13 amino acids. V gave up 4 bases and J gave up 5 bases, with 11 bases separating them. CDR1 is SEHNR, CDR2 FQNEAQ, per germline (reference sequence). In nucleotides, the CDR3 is TGTGCCAGCAGCTCCCAGGGTGGAACTGAAGCTTTCTTT. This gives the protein CASSSQGGTEAFF.

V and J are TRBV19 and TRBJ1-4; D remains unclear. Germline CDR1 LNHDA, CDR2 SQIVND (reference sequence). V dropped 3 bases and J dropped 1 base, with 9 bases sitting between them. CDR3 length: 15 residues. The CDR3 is CASSISSVTNEKLFF. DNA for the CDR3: TGTGCCAGTAGTATTAGTTCGGTAACTAATGAAAAACTGTTTTTT. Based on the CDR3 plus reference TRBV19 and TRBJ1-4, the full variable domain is DGGITQSPKYLFRKEGQNVTLSCEQNLNHDAMYWYRQDPGQGLRLIYYSQIVNDFQKGDIAEGYSVSREKKESFPLTVTSAQKNPTAFYLCASSISSVTNEKLFFGSGTQLSVL.

The CDR3: CASSPSGGAPGFPKDTQYF. The CDR3 DNA follows: TGTGCCAGCAGCCCTAGCGGGGGGGCTCCGGGCTTTCCTAAAGATACGCAGTATTTT. V usage is TRBV3-1 (or the pseudogene TRBV3-2) and J usage is TRBJ2-3, with TRBD2 matching 12 bases. V trimming: 4 bases; J trimming: 5 bases; junction bases outside the gene matches: 16. The CDR3 consists of 19 residues. Looked up from germline, CDR1 is LGHDT and CDR2 is YNNKEL (reference sequence).

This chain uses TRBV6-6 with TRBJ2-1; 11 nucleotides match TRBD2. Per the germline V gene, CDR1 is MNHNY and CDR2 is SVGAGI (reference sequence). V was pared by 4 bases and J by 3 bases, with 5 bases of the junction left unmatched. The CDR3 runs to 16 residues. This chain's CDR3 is CASSLLAGDLYNEQFF. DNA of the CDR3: TGTGCCAGCAGTTTACTAGCGGGGGACCTCTACAATGAGCAGTTCTTC.

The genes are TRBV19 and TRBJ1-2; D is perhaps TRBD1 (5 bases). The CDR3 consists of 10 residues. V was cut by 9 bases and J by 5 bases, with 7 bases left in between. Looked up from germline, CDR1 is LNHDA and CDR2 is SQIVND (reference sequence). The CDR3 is CASGGYGYTF. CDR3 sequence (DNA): TGTGCCAGCGGGGGGTATGGCTACACCTTC.

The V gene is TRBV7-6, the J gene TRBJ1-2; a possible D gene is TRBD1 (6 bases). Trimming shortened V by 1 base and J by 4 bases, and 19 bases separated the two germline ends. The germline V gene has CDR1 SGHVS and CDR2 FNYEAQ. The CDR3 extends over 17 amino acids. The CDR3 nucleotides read TGTGCCAGCAGCTTAGGTCCGACAGCGGGGGCCTTCTATGGCTACACCTTC. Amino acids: CASSLGPTAGAFYGYTF.

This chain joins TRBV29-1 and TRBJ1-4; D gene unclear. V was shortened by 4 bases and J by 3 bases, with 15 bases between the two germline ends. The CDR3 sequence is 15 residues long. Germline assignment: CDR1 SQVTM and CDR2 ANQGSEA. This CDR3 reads CSVGEASYPNEKLFF. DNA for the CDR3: TGCAGCGTTGGAGAGGCCTCGTACCCTAATGAAAAACTGTTTTTT.

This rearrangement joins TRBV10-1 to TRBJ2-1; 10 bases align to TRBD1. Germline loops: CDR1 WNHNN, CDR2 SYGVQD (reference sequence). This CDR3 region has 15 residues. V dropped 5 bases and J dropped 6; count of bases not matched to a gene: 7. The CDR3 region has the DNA TGCGCCAGCAGTTCCGGGACAGGGGTCGGCAATGAGCAGTTCTTC. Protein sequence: CASSSGTGVGNEQFF.

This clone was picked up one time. As DNA, the CDR3 is TGCGCCAGCAGCTTTTTCTCCCCCGGACAGGGGGCGGGTGAGACCCAGTACTTC. Protein product: CASSFFSPGQGAGETQYF. The chain recombines TRBV5-1 with TRBJ2-5; TRBD1 matches 11 bases. The V segment lost 2 bases and the J segment 5 bases; nucleotides outside the gene matches: 14. The CDR3 consists of 18 residues. Germline values: CDR1 SGHRS, CDR2 YFSETQ.

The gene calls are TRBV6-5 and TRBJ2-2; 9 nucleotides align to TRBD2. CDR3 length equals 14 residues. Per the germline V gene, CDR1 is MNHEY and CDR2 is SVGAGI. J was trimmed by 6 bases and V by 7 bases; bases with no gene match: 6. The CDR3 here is CASTPGLAPGELFF. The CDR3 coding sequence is TGTGCCAGCACCCCGGGACTAGCCCCCGGGGAGCTGTTTTTT.

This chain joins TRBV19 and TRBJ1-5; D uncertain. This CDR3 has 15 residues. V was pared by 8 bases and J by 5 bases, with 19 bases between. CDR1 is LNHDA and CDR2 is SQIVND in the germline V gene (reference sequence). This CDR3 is CASAEGRSPYQPQHF. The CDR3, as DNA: TGTGCCAGTGCCGAGGGCCGCTCACCATATCAGCCCCAGCATTTT. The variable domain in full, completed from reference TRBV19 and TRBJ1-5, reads DGGITQSPKYLFRKEGQNVTLSCEQNLNHDAMYWYRQDPGQGLRLIYYSQIVNDFQKGDIAEGYSVSREKKESFPLTVTSAQKNPTAFYLCASAEGRSPYQPQHFGDGTRLSIL.